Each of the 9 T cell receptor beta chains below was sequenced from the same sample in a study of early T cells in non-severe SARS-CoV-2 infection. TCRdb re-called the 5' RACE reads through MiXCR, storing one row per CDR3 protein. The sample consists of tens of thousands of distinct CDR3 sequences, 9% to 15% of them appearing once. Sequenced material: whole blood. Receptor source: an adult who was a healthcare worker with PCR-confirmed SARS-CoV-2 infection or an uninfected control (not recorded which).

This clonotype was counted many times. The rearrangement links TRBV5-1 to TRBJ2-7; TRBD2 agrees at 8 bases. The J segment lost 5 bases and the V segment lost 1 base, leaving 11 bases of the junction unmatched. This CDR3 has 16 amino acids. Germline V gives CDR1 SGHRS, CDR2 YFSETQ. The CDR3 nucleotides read TGCGCCAGCAGCTTGAGCGGGAGCCGGTCGCGGGACGAGCAGTACTTC. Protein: CASSLSGSRSRDEQYF.

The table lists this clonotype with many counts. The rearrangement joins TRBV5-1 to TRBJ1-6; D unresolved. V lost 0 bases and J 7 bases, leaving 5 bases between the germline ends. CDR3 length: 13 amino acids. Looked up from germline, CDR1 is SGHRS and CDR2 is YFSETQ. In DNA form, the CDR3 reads TGCGCCAGCAGCTTGGGGGAAAATTCACCCCTCCACTTT. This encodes CASSLGENSPLHF.

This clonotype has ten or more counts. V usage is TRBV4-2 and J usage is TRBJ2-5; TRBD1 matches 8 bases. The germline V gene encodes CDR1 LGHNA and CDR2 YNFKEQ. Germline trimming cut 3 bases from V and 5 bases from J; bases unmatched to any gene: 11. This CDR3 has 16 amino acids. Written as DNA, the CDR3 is TGTGCCAGCAGCCAGCCATGGACAGGGAGCGGGGAGACCCAGTACTTC. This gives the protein CASSQPWTGSGETQYF.

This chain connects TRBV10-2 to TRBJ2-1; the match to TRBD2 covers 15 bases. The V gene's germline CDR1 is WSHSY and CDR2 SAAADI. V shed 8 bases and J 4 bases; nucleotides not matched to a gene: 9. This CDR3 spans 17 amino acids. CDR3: CASAERTSGRDYNEQFF. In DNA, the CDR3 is TGCGCCAGCGCCGAACGGACTAGCGGGAGGGATTACAATGAGCAGTTCTTC.

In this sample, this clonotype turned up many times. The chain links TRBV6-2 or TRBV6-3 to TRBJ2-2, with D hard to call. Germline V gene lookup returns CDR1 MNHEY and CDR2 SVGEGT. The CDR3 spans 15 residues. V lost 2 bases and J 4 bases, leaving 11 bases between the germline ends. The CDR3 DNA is TGTGCCAGCAGTTACAAGAAACGGACCACCGGGGAGCTGTTTTTT. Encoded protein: CASSYKKRTTGELFF.

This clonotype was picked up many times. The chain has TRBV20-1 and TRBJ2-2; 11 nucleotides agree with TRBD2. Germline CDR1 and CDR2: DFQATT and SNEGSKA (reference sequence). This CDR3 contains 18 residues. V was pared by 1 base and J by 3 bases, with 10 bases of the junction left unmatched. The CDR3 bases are TGCAGTGCTAGAGGCGTAGCGGGAGGGATGCGGGACACCGGGGAGCTGTTTTTT. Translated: CSARGVAGGMRDTGELFF.

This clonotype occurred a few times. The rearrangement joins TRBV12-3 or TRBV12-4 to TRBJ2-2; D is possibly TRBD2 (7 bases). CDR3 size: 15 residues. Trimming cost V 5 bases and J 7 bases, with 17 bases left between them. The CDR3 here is CASSTLRGADGELFF. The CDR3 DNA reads TGTGCCAGCAGTACCCTCCGGGGGGCGGACGGGGAGCTGTTTTTT.

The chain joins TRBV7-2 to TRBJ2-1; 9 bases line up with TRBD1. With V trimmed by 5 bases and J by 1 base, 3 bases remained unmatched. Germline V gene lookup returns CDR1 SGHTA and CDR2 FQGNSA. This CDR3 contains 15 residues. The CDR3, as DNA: TGTGCCAGCAGCCAACAGGGGGCTTCCTACAATGAGCAGTTCTTC. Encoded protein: CASSQQGASYNEQFF.

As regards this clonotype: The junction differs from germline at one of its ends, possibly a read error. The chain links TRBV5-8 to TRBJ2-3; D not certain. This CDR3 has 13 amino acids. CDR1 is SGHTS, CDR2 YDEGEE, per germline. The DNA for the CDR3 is TGTGACAGCAGCTTCCTAGGCACAGATACGCAGTATTTT. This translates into CDSSFLGTDTQYF.